This T cell receptor beta chain is from a study of blood T cell repertoires in COVID-19. Background on the study: Researchers got acute and convalescent COVID-19 samples from the United States, Italy and Spain.

Clones were sequenced by immunoSEQ multiplex PCR, and TCRdb holds only the in-frame ones, with some missing. Of approximately 51,000 clones detected, roughly 87% appear once; the ten largest clones hold approximately 7.1%. This CDR3 contains 14 residues. V was shortened by 7 bases and J by 2 bases, with 15 bases between the two germline ends. Germline-derived CDR1 and CDR2 are SNHLY and FYNNEI. The source is a man in his fifties with active COVID-19. Sequencing used peripheral blood. The J gene is TRBJ2-7, the V gene TRBV2; TRBD1 might be the D (5 bases). The CDR3 reads CASNQLGRAYEQYF. As DNA, the CDR3 is TGTGCCAGCAATCAACTGGGGCGCGCCTACGAGCAGTACTTC.